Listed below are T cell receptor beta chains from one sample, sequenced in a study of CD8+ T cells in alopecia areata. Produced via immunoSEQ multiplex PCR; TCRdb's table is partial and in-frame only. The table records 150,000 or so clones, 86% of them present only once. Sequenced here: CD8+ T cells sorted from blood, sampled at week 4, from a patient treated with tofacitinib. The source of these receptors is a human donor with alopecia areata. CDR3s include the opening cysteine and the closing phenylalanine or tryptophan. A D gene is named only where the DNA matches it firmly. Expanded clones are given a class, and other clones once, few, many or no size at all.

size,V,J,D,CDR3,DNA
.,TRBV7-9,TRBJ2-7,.,CASSSEWTASYEQYF,TGTGCCAGCAGCTCGGAGTGGACAGCCTCCTACGAGCAGTACTTC
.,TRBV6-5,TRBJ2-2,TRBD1,CASKDGQGVTGELFF,TGTGCCAGCAAGGACGGACAGGGGGTAACCGGGGAGCTGTTTTTT
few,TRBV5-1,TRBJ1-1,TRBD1,CASSLDRGAEAFF,TGCGCCAGCAGCTTGGACAGGGGCGCTGAAGCTTTCTTT
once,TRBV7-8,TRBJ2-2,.,CASTRRWGRTVTGELFF,TGTGCCAGCACCCGGCGATGGGGTCGGACGGTCACCGGGGAGCTGTTTTTT
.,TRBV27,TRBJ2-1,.,CASSRNRDEQFF,TGTGCCAGCAGTCGCAACAGGGATGAGCAGTTCTTC
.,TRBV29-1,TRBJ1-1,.,CSVEDLGVGRAGYTEAFF,TGCAGCGTTGAAGATCTCGGAGTGGGCAGGGCCGGGTACACTGAAGCTTTCTTT
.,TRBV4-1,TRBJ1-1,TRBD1,CASSQLGDRGAEAFF,TGCGCCAGCAGCCAGCTGGGGGACAGGGGCGCTGAAGCTTTCTTT
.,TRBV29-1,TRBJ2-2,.,CSVVTGDTGELFF,TGCAGCGTTGTGACAGGAGACACCGGGGAGCTGTTTTTT
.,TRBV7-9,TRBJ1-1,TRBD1,CASSPREGAAEAFF,TGTGCCAGCAGCCCGAGGGAGGGGGCCGCTGAAGCTTTCTTT
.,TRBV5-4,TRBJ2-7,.,CASSLGGTYEQYF,TGTGCCAGCAGCTTGGGAGGTACCTACGAGCAGTACTTC
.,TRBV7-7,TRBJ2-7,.,CASSLELGYEQYF,TGTGCCAGCAGCTTAGAACTCGGCTACGAGCAGTACTTC
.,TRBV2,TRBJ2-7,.,CASKGESYEQYF,TGTGCCAGCAAGGGAGAGTCCTACGAGCAGTACTTC
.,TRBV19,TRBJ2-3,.,CASRFADTQYF,TGTGCCAGTAGGTTCGCAGATACGCAGTATTTT
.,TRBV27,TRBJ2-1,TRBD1,CASSLSDRAKQFF,TGTGCCAGCAGTTTATCAGACAGGGCTAAGCAGTTCTTC
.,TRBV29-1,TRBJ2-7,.,CSGQDRNTYEQYF,TGCAGCGGACAAGACAGGAATACCTACGAGCAGTACTTC